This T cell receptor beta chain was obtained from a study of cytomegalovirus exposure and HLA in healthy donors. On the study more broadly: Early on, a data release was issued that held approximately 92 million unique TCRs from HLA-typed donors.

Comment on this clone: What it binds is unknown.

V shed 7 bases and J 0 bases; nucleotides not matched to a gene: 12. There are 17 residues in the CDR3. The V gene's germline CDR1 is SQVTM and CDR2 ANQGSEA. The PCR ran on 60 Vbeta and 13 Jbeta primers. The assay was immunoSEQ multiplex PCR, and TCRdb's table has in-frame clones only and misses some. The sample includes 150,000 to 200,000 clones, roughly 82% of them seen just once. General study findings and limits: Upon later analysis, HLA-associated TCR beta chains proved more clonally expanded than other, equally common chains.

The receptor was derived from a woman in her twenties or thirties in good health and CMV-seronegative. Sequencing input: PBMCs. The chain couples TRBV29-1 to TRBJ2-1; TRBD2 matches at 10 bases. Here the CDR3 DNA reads TGCAGCGCCCGTCGGACTAGCGGACCCTTCTCCTACAATGAGCAGTTCTTC. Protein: CSARRTSGPFSYNEQFF.